The source of this TCR beta chain is a study of T-cell memory formation after mild COVID-19. The overall study: Largely, the TCR clusters proved donor specific. Study-level points and caveats: Pre-infection memory held some responding clones, suggesting pre-existing cross-reactive T cells responded. Day 15 to 85 contracting clones showed balanced CD4/CD8; later expanders leaned CD4+.

TCRdb re-called the 5' RACE reads with MiXCR, one entry per CDR3 protein. The table has 500,000 to 650,000 distinct CDR3 sequences, roughly 22% seen once; the top ten hold about 8.4%. This CDR3 has 12 residues. Between the trimmed V and J ends, which lost 7 bases and 3 bases, there was a span of 13 bases. Per the germline V gene, CDR1 is DFQATT and CDR2 is SNEGSKA (reference sequence). A word on this clonotype: Its target is unknown.

This clonotype originated in an adult woman who had mild COVID-19 (a few samples of this study predate the infection). Cell type and time point are not known. This chain connects TRBV20-1 to TRBJ2-7; either TRBD1 or TRBD2 may supply D (6 bases each). The sequenced sample consisted of PBMCs or a T cell subset sorted from them (not recorded which). CDR3 in amino acids: CSVLRGGYEQYF. CDR3 nucleotide sequence: TGCAGTGTGCTCAGGGGAGGCTACGAGCAGTACTTC.